The clone carrying this T cell receptor (beta chain) has a count of ten or more. Its target is not known. Via MiXCR, TCRdb re-called the reads, giving one row per CDR3 protein. This table has around 280,000 distinct CDR3 sequences, 8% to 10% appearing once. The record originates from a study of T cell repertoires in cytomegalovirus infection. Study-level information: Public TCR beta signature analysis indicated the presence of both CMV infection and matching HLA type. Study-wide findings and caveats: Cumulative public TCR beta family frequency identified CMV carriers with the relevant HLA. HLA-C-restricted CMV clonotypes gave the most frequent clonotype in two of eight donors.

Trimming took off 0 bases at V and 0 bases at J, with 11 bases between the two ends. The CDR3 has 16 residues. Per germline, CDR1 LGHDT and CDR2 YNNKEL (reference sequence). This TCR derives from a human donor in good health (CMV status not recorded). Some clones in this sample may be carry-over from other donors' samples. The gene calls are TRBV3-1 and TRBJ1-1; no clear D. Sequencing used PBMCs. The CDR3, as DNA: TGTGCCAGCAGCCAAGATTGGGCAGGAATGAACACTGAAGCTTTCTTT. Residues: CASSQDWAGMNTEAFF.